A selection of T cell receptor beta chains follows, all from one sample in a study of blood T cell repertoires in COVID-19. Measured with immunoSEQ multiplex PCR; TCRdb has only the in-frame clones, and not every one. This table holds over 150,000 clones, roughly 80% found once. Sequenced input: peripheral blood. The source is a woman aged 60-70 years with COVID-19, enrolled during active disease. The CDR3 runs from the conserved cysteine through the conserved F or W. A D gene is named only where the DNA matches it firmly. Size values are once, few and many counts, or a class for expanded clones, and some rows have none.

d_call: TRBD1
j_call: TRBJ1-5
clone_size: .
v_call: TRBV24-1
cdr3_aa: CATSGGQGYQPQHF
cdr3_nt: TGTGCCACCAGTGGGGGACAGGGCTATCAGCCCCAGCATTTT

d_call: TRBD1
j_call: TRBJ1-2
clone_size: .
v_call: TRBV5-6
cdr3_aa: CASSYRGPGYTF
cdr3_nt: TGTGCCAGCAGCTACAGGGGCCCTGGCTACACCTTC

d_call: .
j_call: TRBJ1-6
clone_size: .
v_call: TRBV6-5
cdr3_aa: CASSTNRPYNSPLHF
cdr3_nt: TGTGCCAGCAGTACTAACCGGCCCTATAATTCACCCCTCCACTTT

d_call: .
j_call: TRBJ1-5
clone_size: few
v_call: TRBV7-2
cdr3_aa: CASSAGVSGPQHF
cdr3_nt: TGTGCCAGCAGCGCCGGGGTCAGTGGGCCCCAGCATTTT

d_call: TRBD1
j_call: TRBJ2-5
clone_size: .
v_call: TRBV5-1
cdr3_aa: CASSAGQGFSWETQYF
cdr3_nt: TGCGCCAGCAGCGCGGGACAGGGGTTTAGTTGGGAGACCCAGTACTTC

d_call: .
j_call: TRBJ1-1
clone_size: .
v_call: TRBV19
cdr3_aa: CASSIHMNTEAFF
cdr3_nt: TGTGCCAGTAGTATACACATGAACACTGAAGCTTTCTTT

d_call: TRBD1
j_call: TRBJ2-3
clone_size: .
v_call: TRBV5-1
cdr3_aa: CASRGTASSTDTQYF
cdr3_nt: TGCGCCAGCAGGGGGACAGCCTCTAGCACAGATACGCAGTATTTT

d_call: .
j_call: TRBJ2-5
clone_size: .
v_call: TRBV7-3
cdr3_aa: CASSGGNQETQYF
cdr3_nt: TGTGCCAGCAGCGGGGGGAACCAAGAGACCCAGTACTTC

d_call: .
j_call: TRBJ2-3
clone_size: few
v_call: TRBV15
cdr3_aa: CATSRRQTSGDTQYF
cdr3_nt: TGTGCCACCAGCAGAAGGCAGACCTCCGGGGATACGCAGTATTTT

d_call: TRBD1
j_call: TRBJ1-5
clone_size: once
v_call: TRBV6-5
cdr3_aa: CASRRQGAFNQPQHF
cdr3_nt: TGTGCCAGCAGAAGACAGGGGGCATTCAATCAGCCCCAGCATTTT

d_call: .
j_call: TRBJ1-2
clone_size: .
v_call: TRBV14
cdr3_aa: CASSQDRTSSPHGYTF
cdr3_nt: TGTGCCAGCAGCCAAGACCGGACTTCTTCCCCCCATGGCTACACCTTC

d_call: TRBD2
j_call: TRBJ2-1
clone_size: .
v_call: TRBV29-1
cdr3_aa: CSVFKGGLAGYNEQFF
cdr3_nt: TGCAGCGTCTTCAAAGGGGGACTAGCGGGATACAATGAGCAGTTCTTC

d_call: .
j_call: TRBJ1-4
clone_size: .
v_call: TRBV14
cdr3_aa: CASSQYLAATNEKLFF
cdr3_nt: TGTGCCAGCAGCCAGTATCTGGCGGCAACTAATGAAAAACTGTTTTTT

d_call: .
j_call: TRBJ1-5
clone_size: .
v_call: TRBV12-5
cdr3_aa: CASGAPYSGGNQPQHF
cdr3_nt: TGTGCTAGTGGTGCCCCCTATTCGGGGGGCAATCAGCCCCAGCATTTT

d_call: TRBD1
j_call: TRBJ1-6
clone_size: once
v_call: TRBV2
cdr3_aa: CASSQDRWGSPLHF
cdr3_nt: TGTGCCAGCAGTCAGGACAGGTGGGGATCACCCCTCCACTTT

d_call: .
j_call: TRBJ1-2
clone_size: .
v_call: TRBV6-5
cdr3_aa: CASSSPRANYGYTF
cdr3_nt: TGTGCCAGCAGTTCGCCGCGTGCTAACTATGGCTACACCTTC

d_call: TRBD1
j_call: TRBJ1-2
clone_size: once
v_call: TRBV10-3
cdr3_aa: CAISEQDPGTGGYGYTF
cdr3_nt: TGTGCCATCAGTGAACAGGACCCCGGGACAGGGGGGTATGGCTACACCTTC

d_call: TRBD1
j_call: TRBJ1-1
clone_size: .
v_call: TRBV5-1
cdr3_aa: CASSLKTGVQNTEAFF
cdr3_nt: TGCGCCAGCAGCTTAAAGACAGGGGTACAAAACACTGAAGCTTTCTTT

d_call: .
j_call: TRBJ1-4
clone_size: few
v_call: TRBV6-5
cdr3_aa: CASSLRRGASEKLFF
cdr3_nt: TGTGCCAGCAGTTTAAGGCGGGGGGCGAGCGAAAAACTGTTTTTT

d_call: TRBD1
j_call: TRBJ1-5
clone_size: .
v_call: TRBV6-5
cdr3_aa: CASSTGGVGQPQHF
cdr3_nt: TGTGCCAGCAGTACAGGGGGAGTAGGTCAGCCCCAGCATTTT

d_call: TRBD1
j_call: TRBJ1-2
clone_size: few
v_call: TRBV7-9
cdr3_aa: CASVEGAYGYTF
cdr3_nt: TGTGCCAGCGTTGAGGGGGCCTATGGCTACACCTTC

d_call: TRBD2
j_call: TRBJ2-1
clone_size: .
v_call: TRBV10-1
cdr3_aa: CASSDGLGRHNEQFF
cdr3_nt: TGCGCCAGCAGTGACGGACTAGGGCGACACAATGAGCAGTTCTTC